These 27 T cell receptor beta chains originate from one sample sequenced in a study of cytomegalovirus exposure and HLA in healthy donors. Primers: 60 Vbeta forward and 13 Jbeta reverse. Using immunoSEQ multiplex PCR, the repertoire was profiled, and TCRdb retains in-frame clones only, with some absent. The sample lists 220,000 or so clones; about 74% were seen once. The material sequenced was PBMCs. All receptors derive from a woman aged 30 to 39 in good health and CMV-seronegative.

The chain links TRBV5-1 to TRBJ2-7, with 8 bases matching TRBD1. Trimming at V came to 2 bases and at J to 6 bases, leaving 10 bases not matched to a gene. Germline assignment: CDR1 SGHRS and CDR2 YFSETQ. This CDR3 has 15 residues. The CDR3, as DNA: TGCGCCAGCAGCTTAGGGGACAGGCCCTACGGCGAGCAGTACTTC. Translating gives CASSLGDRPYGEQYF.

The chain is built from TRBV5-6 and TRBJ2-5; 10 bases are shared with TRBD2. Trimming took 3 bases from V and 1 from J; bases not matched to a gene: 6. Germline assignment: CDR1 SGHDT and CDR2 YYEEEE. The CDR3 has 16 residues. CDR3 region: CASSSGLAEFQETQYF. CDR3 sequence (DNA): TGTGCCAGCAGCTCTGGACTAGCGGAATTCCAAGAGACCCAGTACTTC.

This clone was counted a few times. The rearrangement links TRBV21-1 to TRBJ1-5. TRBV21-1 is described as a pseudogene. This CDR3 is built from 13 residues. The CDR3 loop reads CASSKEEGRAQHF. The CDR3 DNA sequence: TGTGCCAGCAGCAAAGAGGAAGGGCGGGCCCAGCATTTT.

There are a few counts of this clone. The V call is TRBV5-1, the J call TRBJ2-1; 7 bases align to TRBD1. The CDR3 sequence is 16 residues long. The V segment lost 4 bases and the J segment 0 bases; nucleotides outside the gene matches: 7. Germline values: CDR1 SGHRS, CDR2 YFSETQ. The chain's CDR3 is CASSPWTGSSYNEQFF. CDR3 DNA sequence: TGCGCCAGCAGCCCCTGGACAGGAAGCTCCTACAATGAGCAGTTCTTC.

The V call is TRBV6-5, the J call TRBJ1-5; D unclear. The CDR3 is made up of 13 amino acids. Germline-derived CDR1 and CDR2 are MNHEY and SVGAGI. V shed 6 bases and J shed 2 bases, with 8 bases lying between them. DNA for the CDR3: TGTGCCAGCAGACTTTCGGGCAATCAGCCCCAGCATTTT. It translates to CASRLSGNQPQHF.

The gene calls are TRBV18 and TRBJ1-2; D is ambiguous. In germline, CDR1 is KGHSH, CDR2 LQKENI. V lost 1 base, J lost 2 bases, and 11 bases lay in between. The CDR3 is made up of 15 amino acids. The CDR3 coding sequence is TGTGCCAGCTCACCACAAAGCGGCCCAAACTATGGCTACACCTTC. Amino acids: CASSPQSGPNYGYTF.

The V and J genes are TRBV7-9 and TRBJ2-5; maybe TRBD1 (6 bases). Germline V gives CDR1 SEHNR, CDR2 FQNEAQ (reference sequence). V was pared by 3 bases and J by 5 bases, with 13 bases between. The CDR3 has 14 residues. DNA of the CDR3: TGTGCCAGCAGCTTGGGGGCCCCCGGGGAGACCCAGTACTTC. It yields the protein CASSLGAPGETQYF.

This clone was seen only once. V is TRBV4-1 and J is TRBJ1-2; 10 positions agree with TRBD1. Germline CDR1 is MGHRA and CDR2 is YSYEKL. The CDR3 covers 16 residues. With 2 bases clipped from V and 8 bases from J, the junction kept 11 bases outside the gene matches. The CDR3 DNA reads TGCGCCAGCAGCCAACTTTTCCGGGACAGGGGTCAGGGCTACACCTTC. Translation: CASSQLFRDRGQGYTF.

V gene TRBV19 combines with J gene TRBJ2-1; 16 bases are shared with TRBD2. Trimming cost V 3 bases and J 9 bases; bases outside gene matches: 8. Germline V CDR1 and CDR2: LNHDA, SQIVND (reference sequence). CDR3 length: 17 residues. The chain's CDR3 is CASSIESGLAGGSEQFF. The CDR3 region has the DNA TGTGCCAGTAGTATCGAATCGGGACTAGCGGGAGGGAGTGAGCAGTTCTTC.

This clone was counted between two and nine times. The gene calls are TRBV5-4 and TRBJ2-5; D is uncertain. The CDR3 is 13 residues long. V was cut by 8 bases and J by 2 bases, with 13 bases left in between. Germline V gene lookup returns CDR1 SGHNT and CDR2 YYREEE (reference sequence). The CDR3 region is CASRLGRQETQYF. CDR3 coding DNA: TGTGCCAGTCGCCTCGGCAGGCAAGAGACCCAGTACTTC.

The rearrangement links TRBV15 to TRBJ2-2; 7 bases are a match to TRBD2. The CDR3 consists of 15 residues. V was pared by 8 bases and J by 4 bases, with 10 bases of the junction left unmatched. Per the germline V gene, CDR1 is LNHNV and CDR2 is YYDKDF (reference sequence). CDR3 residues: CATEIGGTGTGELFF. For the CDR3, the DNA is TGTGCCACCGAGATCGGGGGGACTGGCACCGGGGAGCTGTTTTTT.

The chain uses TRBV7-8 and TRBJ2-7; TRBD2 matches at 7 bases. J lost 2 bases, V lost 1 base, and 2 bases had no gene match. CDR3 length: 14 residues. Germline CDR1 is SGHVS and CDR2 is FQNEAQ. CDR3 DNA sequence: TGTGCCAGCAGCTTAGACGGGGGGACCTACGAGCAGTACTTC. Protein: CASSLDGGTYEQYF.

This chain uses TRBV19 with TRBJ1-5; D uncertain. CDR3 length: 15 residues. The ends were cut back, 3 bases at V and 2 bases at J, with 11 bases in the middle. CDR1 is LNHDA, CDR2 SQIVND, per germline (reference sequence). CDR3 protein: CASSIGDSGNQPQHF. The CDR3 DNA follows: TGTGCCAGTAGTATCGGAGATTCGGGCAATCAGCCCCAGCATTTT.

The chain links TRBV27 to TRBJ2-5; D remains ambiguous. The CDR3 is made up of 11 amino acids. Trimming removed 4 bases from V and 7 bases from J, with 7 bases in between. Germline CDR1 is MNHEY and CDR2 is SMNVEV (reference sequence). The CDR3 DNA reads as TGTGCCAGCAGTTCGGGTCGGACCCAGTACTTC. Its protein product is CASSSGRTQYF.

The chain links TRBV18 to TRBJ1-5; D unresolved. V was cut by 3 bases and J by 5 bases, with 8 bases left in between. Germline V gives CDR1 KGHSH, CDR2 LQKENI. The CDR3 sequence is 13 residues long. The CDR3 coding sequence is TGTGCCAGCTCACCCGAGATCGATCAGCCCCAGCATTTT. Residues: CASSPEIDQPQHF. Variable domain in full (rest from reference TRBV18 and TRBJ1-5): NAGVMQNPRHLVRRRGQEARLRCSPMKGHSHVYWYRQLPEEGLKFMVYLQKENIIDESGMPKERFSAEFPKEGPSILRIQQVVRGDSAAYFCASSPEIDQPQHFGDGTRLSIL.

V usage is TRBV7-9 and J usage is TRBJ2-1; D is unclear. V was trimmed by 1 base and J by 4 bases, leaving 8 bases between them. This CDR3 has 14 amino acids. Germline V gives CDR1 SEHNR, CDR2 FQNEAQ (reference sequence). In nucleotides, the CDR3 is TGTGCCAGCAGCTTAGAGAGTCGGTACAATGAGCAGTTCTTC. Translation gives CASSLESRYNEQFF.

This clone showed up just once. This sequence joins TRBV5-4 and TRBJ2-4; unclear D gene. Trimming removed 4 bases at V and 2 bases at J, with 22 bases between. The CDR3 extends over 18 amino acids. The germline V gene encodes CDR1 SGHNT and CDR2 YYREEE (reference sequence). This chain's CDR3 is CASSQDSRVASPKNIQYF. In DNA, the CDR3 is TGTGCCAGCAGCCAAGATTCGAGAGTAGCCAGCCCCAAAAACATTCAGTACTTC.

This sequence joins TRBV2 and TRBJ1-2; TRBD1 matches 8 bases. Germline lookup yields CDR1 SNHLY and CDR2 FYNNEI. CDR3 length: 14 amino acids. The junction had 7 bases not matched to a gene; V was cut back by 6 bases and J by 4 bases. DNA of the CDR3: TGTGCCAGCAGAACAGGGGGGCGCGGCTATGGCTACACCTTC. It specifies CASRTGGRGYGYTF.

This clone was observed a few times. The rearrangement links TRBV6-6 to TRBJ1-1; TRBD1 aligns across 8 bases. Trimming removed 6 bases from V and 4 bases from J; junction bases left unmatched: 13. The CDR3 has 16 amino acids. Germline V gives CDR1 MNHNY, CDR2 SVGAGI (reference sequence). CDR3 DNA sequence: TGTGCCAGCAGCCAGGACAGGGTAGGGTACACCACTGAAGCTTTCTTT. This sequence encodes CASSQDRVGYTTEAFF.

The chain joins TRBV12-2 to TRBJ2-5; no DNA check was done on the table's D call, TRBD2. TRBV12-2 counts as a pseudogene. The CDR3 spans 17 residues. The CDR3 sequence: CASRFPGRGGYQETQYF. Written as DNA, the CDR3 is TGTGCAAGTCGCTTCCCCGGGCGGGGGGGGTACCAAGAGACCCAGTACTTC.

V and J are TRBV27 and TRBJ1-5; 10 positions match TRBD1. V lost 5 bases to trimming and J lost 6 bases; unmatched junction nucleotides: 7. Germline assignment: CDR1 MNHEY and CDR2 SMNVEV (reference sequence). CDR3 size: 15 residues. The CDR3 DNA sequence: TGTGCCAGCAGTGAATGGACAGGGGGTGTTCAGCCCCAGCATTTT. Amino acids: CASSEWTGGVQPQHF.

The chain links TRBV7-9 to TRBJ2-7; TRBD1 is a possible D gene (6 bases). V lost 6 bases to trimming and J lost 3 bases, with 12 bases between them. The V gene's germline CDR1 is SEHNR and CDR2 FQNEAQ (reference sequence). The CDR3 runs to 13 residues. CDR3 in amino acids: CASSPDRYYEQYF. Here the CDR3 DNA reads TGTGCCAGCAGTCCCGACAGGTACTACGAGCAGTACTTC.

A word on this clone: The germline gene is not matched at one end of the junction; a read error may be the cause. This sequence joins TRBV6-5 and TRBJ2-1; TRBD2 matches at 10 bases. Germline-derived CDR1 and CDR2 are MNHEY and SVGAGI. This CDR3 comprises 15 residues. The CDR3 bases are TGTGCCAGCAGTCGAACTAGCGGGATGGGCAATGAGCGGTTCTTC. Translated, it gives CASSRTSGMGNERFF.

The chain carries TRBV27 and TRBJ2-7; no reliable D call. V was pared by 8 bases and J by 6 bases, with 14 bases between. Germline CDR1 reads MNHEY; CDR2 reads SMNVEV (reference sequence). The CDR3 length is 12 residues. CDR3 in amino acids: CASSTIRGEQYF. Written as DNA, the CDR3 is TGTGCCAGCTCGACAATTCGTGGCGAGCAGTACTTC.

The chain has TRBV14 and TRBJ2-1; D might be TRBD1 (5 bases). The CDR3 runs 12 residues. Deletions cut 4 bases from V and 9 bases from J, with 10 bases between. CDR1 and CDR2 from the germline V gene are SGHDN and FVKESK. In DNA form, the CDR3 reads TGTGCCAGCAGCCTCCAGGGTACTGAGCAGTTCTTC. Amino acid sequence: CASSLQGTEQFF.

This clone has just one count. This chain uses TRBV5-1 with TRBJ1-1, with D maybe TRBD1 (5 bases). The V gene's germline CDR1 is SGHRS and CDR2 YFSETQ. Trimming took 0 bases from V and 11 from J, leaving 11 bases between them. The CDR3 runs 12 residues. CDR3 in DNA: TGCGCCAGCAGCTTGGTGGAGGGGCTGGCTTTCTTT. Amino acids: CASSLVEGLAFF.

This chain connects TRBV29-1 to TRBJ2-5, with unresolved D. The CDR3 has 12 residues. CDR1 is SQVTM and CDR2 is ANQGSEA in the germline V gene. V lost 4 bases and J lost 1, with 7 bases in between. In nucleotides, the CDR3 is TGCAGCGTTGTGTCCGTCCAAGAGACCCAGTACTTC. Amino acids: CSVVSVQETQYF.